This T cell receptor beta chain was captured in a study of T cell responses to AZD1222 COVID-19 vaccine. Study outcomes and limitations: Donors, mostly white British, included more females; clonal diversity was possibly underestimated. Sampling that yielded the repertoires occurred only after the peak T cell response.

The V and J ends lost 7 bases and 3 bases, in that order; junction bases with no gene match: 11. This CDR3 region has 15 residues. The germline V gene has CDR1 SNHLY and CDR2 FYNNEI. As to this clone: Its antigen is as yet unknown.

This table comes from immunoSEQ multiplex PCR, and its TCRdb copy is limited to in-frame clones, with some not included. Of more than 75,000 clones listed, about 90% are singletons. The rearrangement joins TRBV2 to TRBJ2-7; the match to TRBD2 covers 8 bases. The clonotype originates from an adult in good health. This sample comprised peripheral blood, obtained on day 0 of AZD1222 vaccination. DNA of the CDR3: TGTGCCAGCACCGGGGGGGTCGTGTCGAACTACGAGCAGTACTTC. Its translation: CASTGGVVSNYEQYF.